These 5 T cell receptor beta chains originate from one sample sequenced in a study of immune evolution from preneoplasia to lung adenocarcinoma. Repertoires were generated with immunoSEQ multiplex PCR, while TCRdb's copy carries only in-frame clones and drops some. The sample yields about 14,000 clones, about four fifths seen once. The specimen was FFPE minimally invasive lung adenocarcinoma tissue. The receptors were sampled from a person between 60 and 79 years old with lung adenocarcinoma.

The chain couples TRBV29-1 to TRBJ1-1; TRBD1 aligns across 9 bases. Germline assignment: CDR1 SQVTM and CDR2 ANQGSEA. The CDR3 loop spans 11 amino acids. The V segment lost 7 bases and the J segment 7 bases; nucleotides outside the gene matches: 4. This chain's CDR3 is CSASGQGEAFF. The CDR3 coding sequence is TGCAGCGCCTCGGGACAGGGTGAAGCTTTCTTT.

V is TRBV28 and J is TRBJ1-4; D not certain. V was pared by 4 bases and J by 3 bases, with 0 bases between. Per germline, CDR1 MDHEN and CDR2 SYDVKM. The CDR3 totals 11 residues. This CDR3 reads CASSSNEKLFF. DNA for the CDR3: TGTGCCAGCAGTTCTAATGAAAAACTGTTTTTT.

J is TRBJ1-2 and V is TRBV10-3; a weak D match, TRBD1 (6 bases). Germline loops: CDR1 ENHRY, CDR2 SYGVKD. V lost 3 bases, J lost 2 bases, and 10 bases lay in between. The CDR3 spans 14 residues. The DNA for the CDR3 is TGTGCCATCAGTGACATGACAGGAAACTATGGCTACACCTTC. Translated: CAISDMTGNYGYTF.

V is TRBV7-6 and J is TRBJ2-5; 9 bases fit TRBD1. In germline, CDR1 is SGHVS, CDR2 FNYEAQ. The CDR3 runs 14 residues. V lost 4 bases and J lost 6; bases outside the gene matches: 6. The CDR3: CASSSDGQGKTQYF. In DNA, the CDR3 is TGTGCCAGCAGCTCGGACGGACAGGGGAAGACCCAGTACTTC.

The rearrangement joins TRBV27 to TRBJ2-1; TRBD2 matches at 15 bases. With 6 bases clipped from V and 2 bases from J, the junction kept 5 bases outside the gene matches. Looked up from germline, CDR1 is MNHEY and CDR2 is SMNVEV (reference sequence). The CDR3 is 17 amino acids. The CDR3 protein is CASRAGTSGRPYNEQFF. CDR3 coding DNA: TGTGCCAGCAGGGCCGGGACTAGCGGGAGGCCCTACAATGAGCAGTTCTTC.